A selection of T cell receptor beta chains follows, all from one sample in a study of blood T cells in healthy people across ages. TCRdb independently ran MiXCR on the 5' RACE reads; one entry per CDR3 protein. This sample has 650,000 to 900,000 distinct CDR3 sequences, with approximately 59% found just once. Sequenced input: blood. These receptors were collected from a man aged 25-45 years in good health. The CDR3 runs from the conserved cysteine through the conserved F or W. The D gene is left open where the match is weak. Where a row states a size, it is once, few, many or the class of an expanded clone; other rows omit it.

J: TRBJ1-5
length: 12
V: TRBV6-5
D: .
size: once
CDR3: CASNRRNQPQHF
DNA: TGTGCCAGCAACCGGAGAAATCAGCCCCAGCATTTT

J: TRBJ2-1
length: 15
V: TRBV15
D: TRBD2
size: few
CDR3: CATSRESVAGAKQFF
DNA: TGTGCCACCAGCAGAGAATCGGTAGCGGGGGCAAAGCAGTTCTTC

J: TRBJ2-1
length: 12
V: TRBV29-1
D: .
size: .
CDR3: CSGRDGYNEQFF
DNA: TGCAGCGGTAGGGACGGCTACAATGAGCAGTTCTTC

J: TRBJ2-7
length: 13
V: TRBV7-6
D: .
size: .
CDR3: CASSVAPRQEQYF
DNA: TGTGCCAGCAGCGTAGCGCCGAGGCAAGAGCAGTACTTC

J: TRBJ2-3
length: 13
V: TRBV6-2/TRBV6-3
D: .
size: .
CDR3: CASRGTAPDTQYF
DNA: TGTGCCAGCAGGGGGACGGCCCCAGATACGCAGTATTTT

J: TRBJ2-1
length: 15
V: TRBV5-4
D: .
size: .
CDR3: CASSPAHQTRNEQFF
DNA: TGTGCCAGCAGCCCAGCGCATCAAACTAGGAATGAGCAGTTCTTC

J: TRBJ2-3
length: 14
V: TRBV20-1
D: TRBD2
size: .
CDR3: CSAPTSGGADTQYF
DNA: TGCAGTGCTCCGACTAGCGGGGGGGCAGATACGCAGTATTTT

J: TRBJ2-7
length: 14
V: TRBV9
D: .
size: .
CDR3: CASSAHKFSYEQYF
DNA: TGTGCCAGCAGCGCTCATAAATTCTCCTACGAGCAGTACTTC

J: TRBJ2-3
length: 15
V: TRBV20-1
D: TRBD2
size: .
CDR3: CSANSGGADLDTQYF
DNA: TGCAGTGCTAACAGCGGGGGGGCAGACTTAGATACGCAGTATTTT

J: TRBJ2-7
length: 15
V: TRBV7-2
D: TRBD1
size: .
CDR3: CASSPRQGANNEQYF
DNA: TGTGCCAGCAGCCCTCGACAGGGGGCGAACAATGAGCAGTACTTC

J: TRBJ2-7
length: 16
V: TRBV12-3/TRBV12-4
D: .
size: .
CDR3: CASSSTRGTAPYEQYF
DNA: TGTGCCAGCAGTTCCACACGGGGGACAGCCCCCTACGAGCAGTACTTC

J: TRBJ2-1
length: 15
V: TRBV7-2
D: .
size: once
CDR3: CASSRTWVSGETQFF
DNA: TGTGCCAGCAGCCGGACGTGGGTTTCAGGAGAGACCCAGTTCTTC

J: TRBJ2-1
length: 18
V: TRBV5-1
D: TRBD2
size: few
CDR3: CASSWGLAGRGGYNEQFF
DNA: TGCGCCAGCAGCTGGGGACTAGCGGGGAGGGGAGGTTACAATGAGCAGTTCTTC

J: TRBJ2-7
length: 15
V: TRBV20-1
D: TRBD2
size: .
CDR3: CSARVKRGLPYEQYF
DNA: TGCAGTGCTAGAGTGAAGCGGGGGCTCCCCTACGAGCAGTACTTC

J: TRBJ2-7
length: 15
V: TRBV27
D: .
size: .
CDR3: CASSLSLGFTYEQYF
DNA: TGTGCCAGCAGTTTATCCCTCGGGTTCACCTACGAGCAGTACTTC

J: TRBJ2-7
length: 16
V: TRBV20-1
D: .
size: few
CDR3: CSARDLMGKGSYEQYF
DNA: TGCAGTGCTAGAGATCTAATGGGGAAGGGGTCCTACGAGCAGTACTTC

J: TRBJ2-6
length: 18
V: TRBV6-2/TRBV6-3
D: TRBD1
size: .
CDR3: CASSRPIGQVSGANVLTF
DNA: TGTGCCAGCAGCCGACCTATTGGACAGGTCTCTGGGGCCAACGTCCTGACTTTC

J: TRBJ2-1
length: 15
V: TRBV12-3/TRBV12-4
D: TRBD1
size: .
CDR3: CASSRTGQGGREQFF
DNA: TGTGCCAGCAGCCGAACGGGACAGGGAGGGCGTGAGCAGTTCTTC

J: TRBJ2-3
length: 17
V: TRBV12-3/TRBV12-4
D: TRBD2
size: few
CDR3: CASSPLAGGPSTDTQYF
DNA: TGTGCCAGCAGTCCACTAGCGGGGGGTCCTAGCACAGATACGCAGTATTTT

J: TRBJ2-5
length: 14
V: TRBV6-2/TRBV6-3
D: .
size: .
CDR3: CASSYSVREETQYF
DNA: TGTGCCAGCAGTTACTCTGTCCGAGAAGAGACCCAGTACTTC

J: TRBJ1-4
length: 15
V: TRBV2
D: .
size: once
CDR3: CASSEEAGTNEKLFF
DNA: TGTGCCAGCAGTGAAGAGGCAGGCACTAATGAAAAACTGTTTTTT

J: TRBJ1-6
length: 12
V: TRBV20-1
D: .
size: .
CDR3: CSAGPTGYPLHF
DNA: TGCAGTGCTGGGCCCACAGGGTACCCCCTCCACTTT

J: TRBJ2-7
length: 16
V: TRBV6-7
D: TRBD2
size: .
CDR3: CASTIQLAGSSYEQYF
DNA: TGTGCCAGCACCATACAACTAGCGGGGAGCTCCTACGAGCAGTACTTC

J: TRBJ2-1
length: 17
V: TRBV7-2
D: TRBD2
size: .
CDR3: CASSDRGLAPTYNEQFF
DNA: TGTGCCAGCAGCGACCGGGGACTAGCCCCGACCTACAATGAGCAGTTCTTC

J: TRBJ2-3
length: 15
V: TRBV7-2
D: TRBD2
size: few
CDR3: CASTLGLAATDTQYF
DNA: TGTGCCAGCACCCTGGGACTAGCGGCCACAGATACGCAGTATTTT

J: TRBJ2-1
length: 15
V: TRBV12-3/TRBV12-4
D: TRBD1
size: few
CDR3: CASSSQGQGYNEQFF
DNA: TGTGCCAGCAGTTCCCAGGGACAGGGATACAATGAGCAGTTCTTC

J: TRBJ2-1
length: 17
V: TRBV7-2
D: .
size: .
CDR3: CASSLDSVSPSYNEQFF
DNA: TGCGCCAGCAGCTTAGATAGCGTATCCCCCTCCTACAATGAGCAGTTCTTC

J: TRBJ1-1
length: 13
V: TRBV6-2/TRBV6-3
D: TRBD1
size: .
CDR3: CASNRQGYTEAFF
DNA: TGTGCCAGCAATCGACAGGGATACACTGAAGCTTTCTTT

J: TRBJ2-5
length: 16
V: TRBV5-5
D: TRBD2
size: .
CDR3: CASSLRLAVSYNGQYF
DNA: TGTGCCAGCAGCCTCAGACTAGCGGTATCCTACAATGGGCAGTACTTC

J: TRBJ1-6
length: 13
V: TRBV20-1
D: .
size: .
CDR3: CSAQRARNSPLHF
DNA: TGCAGTGCTCAAAGGGCACGAAATTCACCCCTCCACTTT

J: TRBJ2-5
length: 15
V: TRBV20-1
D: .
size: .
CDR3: CSARDTGLARETQYF
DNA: TGCAGTGCTAGAGATACCGGGTTAGCGAGAGAGACCCAGTACTTC

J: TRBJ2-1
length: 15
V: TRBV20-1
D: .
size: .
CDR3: CSASRTRPENNEQFF
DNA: TGCAGTGCTAGTAGGACACGCCCGGAGAACAATGAGCAGTTCTTC

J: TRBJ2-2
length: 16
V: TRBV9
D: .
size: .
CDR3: CASSHGGTLGLGELFF
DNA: TGTGCCAGCAGCCACGGGGGGACACTCGGCCTCGGGGAGCTGTTTTTT

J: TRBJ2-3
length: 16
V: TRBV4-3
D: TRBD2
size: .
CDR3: CASSQLAGDPTDTQYF
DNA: TGCGCCAGCAGCCAATTAGCGGGGGACCCCACAGATACGCAGTATTTT

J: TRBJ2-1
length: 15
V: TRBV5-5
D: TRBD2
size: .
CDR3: CASSPGGVLLNEQFF
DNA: TGTGCCAGCAGCCCGGGGGGGGTTTTATTAAATGAGCAGTTCTTC

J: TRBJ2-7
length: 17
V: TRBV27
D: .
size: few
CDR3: CASSLSARQATSYEQYF
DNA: TGTGCCAGCAGTTTATCGGCACGACAGGCGACCTCCTACGAGCAGTACTTC

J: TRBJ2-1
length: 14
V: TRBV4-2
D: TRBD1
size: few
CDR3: CASSQSTGYNEQFF
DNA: TGTGCCAGCAGCCAATCGACAGGGTATAATGAGCAGTTCTTC

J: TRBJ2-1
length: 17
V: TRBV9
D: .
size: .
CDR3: CASSVEGPVISYNEQFF
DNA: TGTGCCAGCAGCGTAGAGGGCCCGGTGATCTCCTACAATGAGCAGTTCTTC

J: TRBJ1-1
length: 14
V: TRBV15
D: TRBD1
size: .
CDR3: CAVGDRGANTEAFF
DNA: TGTGCCGTAGGGGACAGGGGGGCAAACACTGAAGCTTTCTTT

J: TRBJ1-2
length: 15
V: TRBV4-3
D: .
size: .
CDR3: CASSQAGEANYGYTF
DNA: TGCGCCAGCAGCCAAGCAGGGGAAGCTAACTATGGCTACACCTTC

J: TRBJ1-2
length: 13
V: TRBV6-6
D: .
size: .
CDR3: CASSRGANYGYTF
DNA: TGTGCCAGCAGTCGGGGGGCCAACTATGGCTACACCTTC

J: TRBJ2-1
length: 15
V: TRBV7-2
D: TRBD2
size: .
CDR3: CASSLALAGVNEQFF
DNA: TGTGCCAGCAGCTTAGCGCTAGCGGGGGTCAATGAGCAGTTCTTC

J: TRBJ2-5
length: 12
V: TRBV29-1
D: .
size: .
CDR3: CSVTGGGETQYF
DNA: TGCAGCGTCACAGGAGGAGGAGAGACCCAGTACTTC

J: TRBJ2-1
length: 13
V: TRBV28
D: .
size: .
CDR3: CAVRQEGSDEQFF
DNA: TGTGCCGTCCGACAGGAAGGGTCGGATGAGCAGTTCTTC

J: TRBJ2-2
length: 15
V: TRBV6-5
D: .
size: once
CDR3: CASSYDRVNTGELFF
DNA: TGTGCCAGCAGTTACGATCGGGTTAACACCGGGGAGCTGTTTTTT